Here is one T cell receptor beta chain with its context. The antigen remains undetermined. This sample was included in a study of cytomegalovirus exposure and HLA in healthy donors. Whole-study results and caveats: Indistinguishable V segments, including TRBV6-2 and TRBV6-3, were excluded. In terms of immune exposure information, only CMV serostatus was available.

This PCR relied on a set of 60 Vbeta primers and 13 Jbeta primers. Repertoires were generated with immunoSEQ multiplex PCR, while TCRdb's copy carries only in-frame clones and drops some. Here the sample table reports about 92,000 clones. This CDR3 region has 13 residues. Trimming pared 2 bases from V and 9 bases from J, leaving 11 bases between. Germline CDR1 and CDR2: KGHSH and LQKENI. The TCR was taken from a man aged 50-59 years in good health and CMV-seropositive. The source material was PBMCs. V and J are TRBV18 and TRBJ1-5; D not certain. CDR3 amino acids: CASSPDAGRPQHF. As DNA, the CDR3 is TGTGCCAGCTCACCAGATGCGGGCCGGCCCCAGCATTTT.